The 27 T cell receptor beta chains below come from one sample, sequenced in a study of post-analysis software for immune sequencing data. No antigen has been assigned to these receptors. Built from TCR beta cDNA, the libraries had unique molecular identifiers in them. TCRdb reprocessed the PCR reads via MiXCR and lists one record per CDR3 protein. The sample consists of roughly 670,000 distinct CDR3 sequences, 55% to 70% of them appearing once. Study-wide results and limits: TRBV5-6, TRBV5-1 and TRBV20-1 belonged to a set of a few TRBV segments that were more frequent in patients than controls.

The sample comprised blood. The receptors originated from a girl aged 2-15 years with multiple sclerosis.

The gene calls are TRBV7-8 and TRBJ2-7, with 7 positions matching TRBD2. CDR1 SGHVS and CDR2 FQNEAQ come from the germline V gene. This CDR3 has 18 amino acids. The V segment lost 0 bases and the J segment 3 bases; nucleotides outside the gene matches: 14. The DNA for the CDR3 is TGTGCCAGCAGCTTAGCTGATGGACGGGAGGATTACCGCTACGAGCAGTACTTC. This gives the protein CASSLADGREDYRYEQYF.

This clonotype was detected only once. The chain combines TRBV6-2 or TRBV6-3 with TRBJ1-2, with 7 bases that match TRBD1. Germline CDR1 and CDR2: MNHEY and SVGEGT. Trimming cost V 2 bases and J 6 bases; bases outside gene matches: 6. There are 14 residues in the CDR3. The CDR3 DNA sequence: TGTGCCAGCAGTTACGCAGGGGGTGTGGATGGCTACACCTTC. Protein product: CASSYAGGVDGYTF.

Written as DNA, the CDR3 is TGTGCCAGCAGCTCCCTCAGCGGGGGGAACAATGAGCAGTTCTTC. Translated, it gives CASSSLSGGNNEQFF. The chain uses TRBV7-2 and TRBJ2-1; 9 bases line up with TRBD2. V was clipped by 4 bases and J by 5 bases; unmatched bases: 6. Germline CDR1 is SGHTA and CDR2 is FQGNSA. This CDR3 has 15 residues.

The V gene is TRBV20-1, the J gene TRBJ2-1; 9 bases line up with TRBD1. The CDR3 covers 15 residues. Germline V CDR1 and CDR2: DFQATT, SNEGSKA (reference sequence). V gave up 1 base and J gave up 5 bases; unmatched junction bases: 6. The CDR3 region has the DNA TGCAGTGCTAGAGCCCCGGGACAGGGTAACAATGAGCAGTTCTTC. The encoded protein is CSARAPGQGNNEQFF.

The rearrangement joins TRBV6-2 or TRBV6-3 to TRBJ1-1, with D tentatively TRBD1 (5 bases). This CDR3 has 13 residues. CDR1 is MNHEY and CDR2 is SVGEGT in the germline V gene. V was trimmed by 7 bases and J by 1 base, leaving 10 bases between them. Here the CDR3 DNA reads TGTGCCAGCATACAGACAGAGAACACTGAAGCTTTCTTT. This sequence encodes CASIQTENTEAFF.

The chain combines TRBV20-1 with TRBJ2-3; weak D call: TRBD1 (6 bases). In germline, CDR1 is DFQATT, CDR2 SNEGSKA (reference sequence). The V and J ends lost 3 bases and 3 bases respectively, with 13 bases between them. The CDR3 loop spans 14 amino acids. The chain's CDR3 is CSASLQGTTDTQYF. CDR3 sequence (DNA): TGCAGTGCTAGTTTACAGGGAACAACAGATACGCAGTATTTT.

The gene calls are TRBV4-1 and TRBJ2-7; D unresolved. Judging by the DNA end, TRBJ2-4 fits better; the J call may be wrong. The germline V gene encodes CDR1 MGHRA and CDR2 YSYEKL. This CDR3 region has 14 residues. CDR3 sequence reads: CASSQVVELDIQYF. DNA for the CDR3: TGCGCCAGCAGCCAAGTGGTGGAACTCGACATTCAGTACTTC.

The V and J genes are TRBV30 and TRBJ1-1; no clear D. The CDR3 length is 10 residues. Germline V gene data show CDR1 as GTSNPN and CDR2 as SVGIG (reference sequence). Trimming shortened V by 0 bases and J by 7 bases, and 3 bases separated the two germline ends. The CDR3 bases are TGTGCCTGGAGTGTAGTTGAAGCTTTCTTT. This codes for CAWSVVEAFF.

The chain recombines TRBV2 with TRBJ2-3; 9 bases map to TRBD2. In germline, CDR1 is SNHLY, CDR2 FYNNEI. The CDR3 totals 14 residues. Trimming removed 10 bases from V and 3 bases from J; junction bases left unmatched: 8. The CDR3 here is CATERGAFTDTQYF. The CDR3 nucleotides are TGTGCCACCGAGCGGGGGGCCTTTACAGATACGCAGTATTTT.

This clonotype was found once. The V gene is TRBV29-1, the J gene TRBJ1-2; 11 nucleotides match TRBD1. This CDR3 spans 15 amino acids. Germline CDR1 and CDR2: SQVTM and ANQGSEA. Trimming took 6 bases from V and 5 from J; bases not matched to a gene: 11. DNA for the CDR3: TGCAGCGTCTCCACCGGGACAGGGGGGGCTTATGGCTACACCTTC. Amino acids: CSVSTGTGGAYGYTF.

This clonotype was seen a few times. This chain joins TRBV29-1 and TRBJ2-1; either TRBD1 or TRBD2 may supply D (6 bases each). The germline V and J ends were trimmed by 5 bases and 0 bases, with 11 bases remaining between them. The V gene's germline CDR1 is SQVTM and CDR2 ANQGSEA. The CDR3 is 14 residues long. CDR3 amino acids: CSVQGRSSYNEQFF. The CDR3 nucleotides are TGCAGCGTTCAGGGGAGGAGCTCCTACAATGAGCAGTTCTTC.

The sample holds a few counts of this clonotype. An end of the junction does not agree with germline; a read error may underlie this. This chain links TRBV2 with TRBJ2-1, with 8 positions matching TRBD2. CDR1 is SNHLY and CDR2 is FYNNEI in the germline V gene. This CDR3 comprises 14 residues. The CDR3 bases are TGTGCCAGCAGTAAAGCGGGAGAAGGAAATGAGCAGTTCTTC. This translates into CASSKAGEGNEQFF.

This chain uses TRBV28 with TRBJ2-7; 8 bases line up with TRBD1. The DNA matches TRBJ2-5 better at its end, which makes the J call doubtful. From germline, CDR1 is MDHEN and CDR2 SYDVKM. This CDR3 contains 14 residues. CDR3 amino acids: CASSLPTGGETQYF. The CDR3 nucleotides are TGTGCCAGCAGTCTCCCAACAGGGGGAGAGACCCAGTACTTC.

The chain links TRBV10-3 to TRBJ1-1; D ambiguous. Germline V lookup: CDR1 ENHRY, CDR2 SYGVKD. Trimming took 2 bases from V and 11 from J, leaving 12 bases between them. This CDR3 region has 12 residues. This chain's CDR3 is CAISEGPAGAFF. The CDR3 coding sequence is TGTGCCATCAGTGAGGGCCCAGCCGGGGCTTTCTTT.

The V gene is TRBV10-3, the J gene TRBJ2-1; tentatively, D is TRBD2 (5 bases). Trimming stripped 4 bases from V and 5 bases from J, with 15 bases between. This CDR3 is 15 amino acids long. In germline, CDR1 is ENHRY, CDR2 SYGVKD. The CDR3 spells CAISGRAGGDNEQFF. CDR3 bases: TGTGCCATCAGTGGGCGAGCCGGAGGAGACAATGAGCAGTTCTTC.

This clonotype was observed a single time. The DNA of the CDR3 is TGTGCCAGCTCTACTAGCGAGCACAATGAGCAGTTCTTC. Amino acids: CASSTSEHNEQFF. V is TRBV7-2 and J is TRBJ2-1; TRBD2 aligns across 7 bases. CDR3 length: 13 residues. Germline V gene sequence: CDR1 SGHTA, CDR2 FQGNSA. Trimming at V came to 8 bases and at J to 5 bases, leaving 6 bases not matched to a gene. The full variable domain, completed using reference TRBV7-2 and TRBJ2-1, is GAGVSQSPSNKVTEKGKDVELRCDPISGHTALYWYRQSLGQGLEFLIYFQGNSAPDKSGLPSDRFSAERTGGSVSTLTIQRTQQEDSAVYLCASSTSEHNEQFFGPGTRLTVL.

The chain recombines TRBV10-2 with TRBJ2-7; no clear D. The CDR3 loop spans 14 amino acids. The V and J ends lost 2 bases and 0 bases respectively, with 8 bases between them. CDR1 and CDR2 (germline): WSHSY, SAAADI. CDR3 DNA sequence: TGCGCCAGCAGTGAGAACTTACGCTCCTACGAGCAGTACTTC. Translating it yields CASSENLRSYEQYF.

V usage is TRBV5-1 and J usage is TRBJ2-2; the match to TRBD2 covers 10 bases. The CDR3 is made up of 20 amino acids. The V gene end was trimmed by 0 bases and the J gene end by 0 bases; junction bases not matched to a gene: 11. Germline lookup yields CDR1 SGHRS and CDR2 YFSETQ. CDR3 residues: CASSLEVVAGGSANTGELFF. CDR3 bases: TGCGCCAGCAGCTTGGAGGTCGTAGCGGGGGGATCCGCGAACACCGGGGAGCTGTTTTTT.

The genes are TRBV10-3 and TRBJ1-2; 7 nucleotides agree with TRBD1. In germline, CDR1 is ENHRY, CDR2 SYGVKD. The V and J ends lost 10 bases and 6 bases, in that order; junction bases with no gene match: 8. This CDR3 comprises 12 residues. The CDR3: CATRDSFHGYTF. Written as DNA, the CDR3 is TGTGCCACCAGGGACAGTTTCCATGGCTACACCTTC.

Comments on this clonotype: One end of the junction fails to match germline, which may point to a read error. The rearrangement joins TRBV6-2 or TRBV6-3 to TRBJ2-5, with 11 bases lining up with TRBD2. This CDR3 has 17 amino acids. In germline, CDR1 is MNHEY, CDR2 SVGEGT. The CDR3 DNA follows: TGTGCCAGCAGTTACTCGACTAGCGGGGCTCTCCAAGGGACCCAGTACTTC. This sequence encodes CASSYSTSGALQGTQYF.

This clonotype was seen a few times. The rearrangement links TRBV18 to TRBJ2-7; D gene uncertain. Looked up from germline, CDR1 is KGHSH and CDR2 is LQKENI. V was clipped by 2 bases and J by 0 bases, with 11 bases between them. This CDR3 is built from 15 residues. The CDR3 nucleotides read TGTGCCAGCTCACCAAGGGAAGAGAGCTCCTACGAGCAGTACTTC. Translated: CASSPREESSYEQYF.

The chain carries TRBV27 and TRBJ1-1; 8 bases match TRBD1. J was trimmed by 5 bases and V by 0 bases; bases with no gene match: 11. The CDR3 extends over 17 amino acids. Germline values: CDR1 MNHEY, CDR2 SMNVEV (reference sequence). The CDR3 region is CASSLSIIQGGVTEAFF. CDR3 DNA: TGTGCCAGCAGTTTATCGATTATACAGGGGGGGGTTACTGAAGCTTTCTTT.

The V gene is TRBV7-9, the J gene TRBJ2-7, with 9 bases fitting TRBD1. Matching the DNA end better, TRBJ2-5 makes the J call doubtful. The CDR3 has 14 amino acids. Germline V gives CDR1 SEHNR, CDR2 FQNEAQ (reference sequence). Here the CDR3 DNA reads TGTGCCAGCAGCTATACAGGGGGCGCAGAGACCCAGTACTTC. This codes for CASSYTGGAETQYF.

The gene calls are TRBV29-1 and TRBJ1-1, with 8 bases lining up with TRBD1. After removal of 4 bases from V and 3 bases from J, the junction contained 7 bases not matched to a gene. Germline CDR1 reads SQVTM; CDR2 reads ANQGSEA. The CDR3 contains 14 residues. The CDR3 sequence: CSVAGQGADTEAFF. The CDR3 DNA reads TGCAGCGTTGCAGGACAGGGTGCCGACACTGAAGCTTTCTTT.

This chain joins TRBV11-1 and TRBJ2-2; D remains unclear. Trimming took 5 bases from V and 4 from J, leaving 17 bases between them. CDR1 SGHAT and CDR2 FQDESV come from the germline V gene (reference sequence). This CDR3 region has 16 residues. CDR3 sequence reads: CASSTPSEESTGELFF. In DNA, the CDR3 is TGTGCCAGCAGCACGCCCTCTGAAGAGAGCACCGGGGAGCTGTTTTTT.

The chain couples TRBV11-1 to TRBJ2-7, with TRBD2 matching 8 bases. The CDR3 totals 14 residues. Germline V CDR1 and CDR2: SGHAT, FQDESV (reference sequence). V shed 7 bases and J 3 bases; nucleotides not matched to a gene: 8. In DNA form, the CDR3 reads TGTGCCAGCAAAGAGCGGGGGTTTTACTACGAGCAGTACTTC. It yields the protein CASKERGFYYEQYF.

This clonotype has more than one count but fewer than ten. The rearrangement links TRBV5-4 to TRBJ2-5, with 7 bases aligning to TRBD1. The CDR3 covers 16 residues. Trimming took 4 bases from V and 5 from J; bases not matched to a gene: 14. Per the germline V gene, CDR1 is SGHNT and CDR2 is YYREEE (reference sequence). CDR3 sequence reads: CASSISSGGLGETQYF. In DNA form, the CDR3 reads TGTGCCAGCAGCATCAGCTCAGGGGGTCTTGGGGAGACCCAGTACTTC.